The rows below give T cell receptor beta chains drawn from one sample of a study of blood T cell repertoires in COVID-19. TCRdb keeps only in-frame clones here, not all; method: immunoSEQ multiplex PCR. The sample shows about 200,000 clones, 82% of them seen only once. The sample taken for sequencing was PBMCs or T cells enriched from blood (not recorded which). Source of these receptors: a woman aged 60-75 years with acute COVID-19. Both conserved end residues are part of each CDR3. D genes are given only for firm matches. A row's size may be missing; if present it is once, few, many or a size class.

v_gene: TRBV7-2; abundance: .; j_gene: TRBJ2-7; d_gene: TRBD1; CDR3aa: CASRLRGQGTYEQYF; CDR3nt: TGTGCCAGCAGGTTAAGGGGACAGGGAACCTACGAGCAGTACTTC
v_gene: TRBV2; abundance: few; j_gene: TRBJ1-2; d_gene: .; CDR3aa: CASSSMTVNYGYTF; CDR3nt: TGTGCCAGCAGCTCAATGACAGTAAACTATGGCTACACCTTC
v_gene: TRBV9; abundance: .; j_gene: TRBJ2-5; d_gene: TRBD2; CDR3aa: CASSPRLAGTQETQYF; CDR3nt: TGTGCCAGCAGCCCCAGACTAGCGGGAACACAAGAGACCCAGTACTTC
v_gene: TRBV18; abundance: .; j_gene: TRBJ1-2; d_gene: .; CDR3aa: CASSPLLTPPPSYGYTF; CDR3nt: TGTGCCAGCTCACCCTTACTTACGCCGCCGCCCTCCTATGGCTACACCTTC
v_gene: TRBV4-3; abundance: few; j_gene: TRBJ1-2; d_gene: TRBD1; CDR3aa: CASSQAETTGVGYTF; CDR3nt: TGCGCCAGCAGCCAAGCTGAGACGACAGGGGTCGGCTACACCTTC
v_gene: TRBV29-1; abundance: .; j_gene: TRBJ1-2; d_gene: .; CDR3aa: CSAPIRDNYGYTF; CDR3nt: TGCAGCGCTCCCATCAGGGATAACTATGGCTACACCTTC
v_gene: TRBV5-1; abundance: .; j_gene: TRBJ2-2; d_gene: TRBD1; CDR3aa: CASRRDRGNRELFF; CDR3nt: TGCGCCAGCAGGCGGGACAGGGGTAACCGGGAGCTGTTTTTT
v_gene: TRBV3-1/TRBV3-2; abundance: .; j_gene: TRBJ2-1; d_gene: TRBD2; CDR3aa: CASTRGGEQFF; CDR3nt: TGTGCCAGCACCCGGGGGGGAGAGCAGTTCTTC
v_gene: TRBV7-2; abundance: .; j_gene: TRBJ1-1; d_gene: .; CDR3aa: CASSLFFVGEAFF; CDR3nt: TGTGCCAGCAGCTTATTTTTCGTCGGTGAAGCTTTCTTT
v_gene: TRBV6-5; abundance: .; j_gene: TRBJ2-5; d_gene: TRBD1; CDR3aa: CASRDRAYEETQYF; CDR3nt: TGTGCCAGCAGGGACAGGGCATATGAAGAGACCCAGTACTTC
v_gene: TRBV19; abundance: .; j_gene: TRBJ2-6; d_gene: TRBD1; CDR3aa: CASSPHGQGLSSGANVLTF; CDR3nt: TGTGCCAGTAGTCCTCACGGACAGGGGCTAAGCTCTGGGGCCAACGTCCTGACTTTC
v_gene: TRBV3-1/TRBV3-2; abundance: .; j_gene: TRBJ2-1; d_gene: .; CDR3aa: CASSHNRELTGDEQFF; CDR3nt: TGTGCCAGCAGCCATAACCGGGAACTGACCGGCGATGAGCAGTTCTTC
v_gene: TRBV11-2; abundance: .; j_gene: TRBJ2-3; d_gene: .; CDR3aa: CASSLAQGMGTDTQYF; CDR3nt: TGTGCCAGCAGCTTAGCTCAGGGTATGGGTACAGATACGCAGTATTTT
v_gene: TRBV4-2; abundance: .; j_gene: TRBJ1-2; d_gene: TRBD1; CDR3aa: CASRSFEGAHGYTF; CDR3nt: TGTGCCAGCAGATCCTTCGAGGGGGCGCATGGCTACACCTTC
v_gene: TRBV27; abundance: once; j_gene: TRBJ1-2; d_gene: TRBD1; CDR3aa: CASSLQGARYGYTF; CDR3nt: TGTGCCAGCAGCCTCCAGGGGGCACGGTATGGCTACACCTTC
v_gene: TRBV29-1; abundance: .; j_gene: TRBJ1-1; d_gene: .; CDR3aa: CSVLHADHYTEAFF; CDR3nt: TGCAGCGTTCTCCATGCAGATCATTACACTGAAGCTTTCTTT
v_gene: TRBV5-1; abundance: .; j_gene: TRBJ1-1; d_gene: .; CDR3aa: CASSLDGDTEAFF; CDR3nt: TGCGCCAGCAGCTTGGACGGAGACACTGAAGCTTTCTTT
v_gene: TRBV4-1; abundance: few; j_gene: TRBJ2-7; d_gene: TRBD1; CDR3aa: CASSRTGQEVYEQYF; CDR3nt: TGCGCCAGCAGCCGAACGGGACAGGAGGTTTACGAGCAGTACTTC
v_gene: TRBV29-1; abundance: .; j_gene: TRBJ2-1; d_gene: .; CDR3aa: CSYWDILYNEQFF; CDR3nt: TGCAGCTACTGGGACATCCTTTACAATGAGCAGTTCTTC
v_gene: TRBV11-2; abundance: .; j_gene: TRBJ2-6; d_gene: .; CDR3aa: CASSSGIWGANVLTF; CDR3nt: TGTGCCAGCAGCTCCGGGATTTGGGGGGCCAACGTCCTGACTTTC
v_gene: TRBV19; abundance: few; j_gene: TRBJ2-1; d_gene: TRBD1; CDR3aa: CASTNRGSYNEQFF; CDR3nt: TGTGCCAGTACGAACAGGGGATCCTACAATGAGCAGTTCTTC
v_gene: TRBV2; abundance: .; j_gene: TRBJ1-1; d_gene: .; CDR3aa: CASTLSEAMAEAFF; CDR3nt: TGTGCCAGCACTCTTTCGGAGGCAATGGCTGAAGCTTTCTTT
v_gene: TRBV2; abundance: .; j_gene: TRBJ1-6; d_gene: TRBD1; CDR3aa: CASSGTGPDSPLHF; CDR3nt: TGTGCCAGCAGTGGGACAGGACCCGATTCACCCCTCCACTTT
v_gene: TRBV19; abundance: .; j_gene: TRBJ2-5; d_gene: .; CDR3aa: CASSMAGARETQYF; CDR3nt: TGTGCCAGTAGTATGGCGGGGGCCCGGGAGACCCAGTACTTC
v_gene: TRBV5-4; abundance: .; j_gene: TRBJ2-3; d_gene: TRBD2; CDR3aa: CASSPFSGMAGGTQYF; CDR3nt: TGTGCCAGCAGCCCTTTTAGCGGGATGGCCGGGGGTACGCAGTATTTT
v_gene: TRBV10-3; abundance: once; j_gene: TRBJ1-6; d_gene: .; CDR3aa: CAISASQGNSPLHF; CDR3nt: TGTGCCATCAGTGCGTCACAGGGTAATTCACCCCTCCACTTT
v_gene: TRBV3-1/TRBV3-2; abundance: .; j_gene: TRBJ2-1; d_gene: TRBD2; CDR3aa: CASSQVPSGLAGDGEQFF; CDR3nt: TGTGCCAGCAGCCAAGTCCCCTCGGGACTAGCGGGAGATGGTGAGCAGTTCTTC